This T cell receptor (beta chain) is from a study of blood T cell repertoires in COVID-19. At the level of the study: COVID-19 samples, acute and convalescent, were from the United States, Italy and Spain. T cells, B-cell-depleted T cells, or PBMCs provided the cDNA or gDNA that served as material.

The table came from immunoSEQ multiplex PCR; TCRdb's copy has only in-frame clones and leaves some out. This table holds roughly 260,000 clones, 75% to 95% found once. V lost 2 bases and J 0 bases, leaving 7 bases between the germline ends. The CDR3 length is 14 residues. Germline V gives CDR1 SNHLY, CDR2 FYNNEI. The specimen was PBMCs or T cells enriched from blood (not recorded which). The source of this sequence is a woman aged 18-29 years who had recovered from COVID-19. The rearrangement uses TRBV2 and TRBJ1-1; tentatively, D is TRBD1 (5 bases). The CDR3 reads CASSENRMNTEAFF. The CDR3 coding sequence is TGTGCCAGCAGTGAAAACAGGATGAACACTGAAGCTTTCTTT.